These 16 T cell receptor beta chains originate from one sample sequenced in a study of CD8 T cells in ankylosing spondylitis (dated by TCRdb to about 2017). The protocol used for the library was 5' RACE. Sequenced using an Illumina HiSeq 2500. Using fastp trimming at Q25 and MiXCR clonotype assembly, TCRdb reanalyzed the public sequencing data and kept in-frame beta chains. Here each entry gathers all rows of one CDR3 protein and keeps the most common genes and DNA. The sample table lists approximately 180,000 distinct CDR3 sequences, approximately 18% of them with a count of one. Clones ranked in the top ten supply more than 3.5% of the sample. Sequencing was performed on blood, either unsorted or a sorted T cell fraction (not recorded which). The receptors shown here come from a male donor aged 5-30 years with ankylosing spondylitis or in good health (not recorded which). Donor details come from another sample of the same person, matched by shared clones.

This clonotype was detected many times. The chain uses TRBV6-5 and TRBJ2-7; the D gene is possibly TRBD2 (6 bases). The CDR3 is made up of 17 amino acids. Per the germline V gene, CDR1 is MNHEY and CDR2 is SVGAGI. Trimming removed 2 bases at V and 3 bases at J, with 20 bases between. The DNA of the CDR3 is TGTGCCAGCAGTTACCCCTCGACTAGGTGGGGAAACTACGAGCAGTACGTC. It is translated as CASSYPSTRWGNYEQYV.

This clonotype was seen ten or more times. The V call is TRBV7-2, the J call TRBJ2-7, with 15 bases matching TRBD2. Germline assignment: CDR1 SGHTA and CDR2 FQGNSA. This CDR3 region has 15 residues. The J segment lost 9 bases and the V segment lost 1 base, leaving 4 bases of the junction unmatched. CDR3 loop: CASSLDGLAGGGQYF. CDR3 DNA: TGTGCCAGCAGCTTAGATGGACTAGCGGGAGGGGGGCAGTACTTC.

There are many counts of this clonotype. CDR3 in DNA: TGTGCCACCAGTGATGCGACACCTGGGAGCTCTGGAAACACCATATATTTT. It yields the protein CATSDATPGSSGNTIYF. The chain links TRBV24-1 to TRBJ1-3; D remains ambiguous. Germline V gene lookup returns CDR1 KGHDR and CDR2 SFDVKD. The CDR3 loop spans 17 amino acids. The germline V and J ends were trimmed by 3 bases and 0 bases, with 14 bases remaining between them.

The chain recombines TRBV10-1 with TRBJ2-5; no clear D gene. There are 15 residues in the CDR3. The germline V gene has CDR1 WNHNN and CDR2 SYGVQD (reference sequence). V gave up 0 bases and J gave up 1 base, with 9 bases separating them. The CDR3 DNA reads TGCGCCAGCAGTGAGTCGATAGACACCCAAGAGACCCAGTACTTC. Translated, it gives CASSESIDTQETQYF.

The chain employs TRBV20-1 and TRBJ2-5; D is undetermined. CDR1 and CDR2 from the germline V gene are DFQATT and SNEGSKA (reference sequence). The CDR3 runs to 13 residues. Trimming shortened V by 0 bases and J by 1 base, and 6 bases separated the two germline ends. The CDR3 sequence: CSARDFRQETQYF. The CDR3 DNA follows: TGCAGTGCTAGAGATTTCCGCCAAGAGACCCAGTACTTC.

This clonotype has only a few counts. The J gene is TRBJ2-2, the V gene TRBV7-6; D gene unclear. CDR3 length: 12 amino acids. Trimming removed 3 bases from V and 8 bases from J, with 7 bases in between. CDR1 is SGHVS, CDR2 FNYEAQ, per germline. CDR3 DNA: TGTGCCAGCAGCTTTCTTGGAGGGGAGCTGTTTTTT. Amino acids: CASSFLGGELFF. Using reference TRBV7-6 and TRBJ2-2 for the parts outside the CDR3, the full variable domain is GAGVSQSPRYKVTKRGQDVALRCDPISGHVSLYWYRQALGQGPEFLTYFNYEAQQDKSGLPNDRFSAERPEGSISTLTIQRTEQRDSAMYRCASSFLGGELFFGEGSRLTVL.

The genes are TRBV10-3 and TRBJ2-7; TRBD1 agrees at 9 bases. Germline-derived CDR1 and CDR2 are ENHRY and SYGVKD. V gave up 6 bases and J gave up 9 bases; unmatched junction bases: 9. The CDR3 runs 13 residues. CDR3 in DNA: TGTGCCATCAGCGACGGACAGGGGACGGTGCAGTACGTC. Translating gives CAISDGQGTVQYV.

The chain joins TRBV20-1 to TRBJ2-3, with 8 bases fitting TRBD2. Germline CDR1 reads DFQATT; CDR2 reads SNEGSKA (reference sequence). CDR3 length: 15 residues. The trim removed 5 bases at V and 7 bases at J, leaving 14 bases unmatched. The chain's CDR3 is CSASMGAGDGNTQYF. In nucleotides, the CDR3 is TGCAGTGCTTCCATGGGAGCGGGAGACGGAAATACGCAGTATTTT.

The chain carries TRBV6-4 and TRBJ1-5, with unresolved D. The CDR3 contains 15 residues. Looked up from germline, CDR1 is MRHNA and CDR2 is SNTAGT. Deletions cut 9 bases from V and 0 bases from J, with 15 bases between. DNA of the CDR3: TGTGCCAGTAAGGTGTTAGCGTATAGCAATCAGCCCCAGCATTTT. Encoded protein: CASKVLAYSNQPQHF.

This clonotype was counted ten times or more. The CDR3: CASSLIPGRSGANVLTF. CDR3 nucleotide sequence: TGTGCCAGCAGCTTAATTCCCGGGAGGTCTGGGGCCAACGTCCTGACTTTC. The chain is built from TRBV7-2 and TRBJ2-6; 7 positions agree with TRBD2. Germline V CDR1 and CDR2: SGHTA, FQGNSA. The CDR3 length is 17 residues. V lost 2 bases, J lost 1 base, and 5 bases stayed unmatched.

This clonotype has just a few counts. The rearrangement links TRBV29-1 to TRBJ2-7; 7 bases are shared with TRBD2. V trimming: 5 bases; J trimming: 7 bases; junction bases outside the gene matches: 8. The CDR3 has 12 residues. The V gene's germline CDR1 is SQVTM and CDR2 ANQGSEA. The CDR3 is CSVLRETGEQYV. The CDR3 DNA follows: TGCAGCGTTCTGCGGGAGACGGGGGAGCAGTACGTC.

This chain joins TRBV20-1 and TRBJ2-1; D possibly corresponds to TRBD2 (7 bases). The ends were cut back, 4 bases at V and 3 bases at J, with 16 bases in the middle. Germline CDR1 DFQATT, CDR2 SNEGSKA (reference sequence). The CDR3 covers 15 residues. The CDR3 loop is CSAISRGEGYNEQFF. The CDR3 region has the DNA TGCAGTGCTATCTCAAGGGGGGAGGGCTACAATGAGCAGTTCTTC.

The CDR3 sequence: CASSLGLAQPQHF. The CDR3 nucleotides are TGTGCCAGCTCGCTAGGATTAGCTCAGCCCCAGCATTTT. This rearrangement joins TRBV18 to TRBJ1-5; D call uncertain. Between the trimmed V and J ends, which lost 6 bases and 6 bases, there was a span of 12 bases. From germline, CDR1 is KGHSH and CDR2 LQKENI. CDR3 length: 13 amino acids.

Many counts were recorded for this clonotype. The chain uses TRBV5-1 and TRBJ1-2; 11 bases fit TRBD1. V dropped 4 bases and J dropped 8; count of bases not matched to a gene: 10. The CDR3 has 15 residues. Looked up from germline, CDR1 is SGHRS and CDR2 is YFSETQ. The CDR3 coding sequence is TGCGCCAGCAGCCCCCCGGGACAGGGGGTAATGGGCTACACCTTC. It translates to CASSPPGQGVMGYTF.

This clonotype showed up many times. This chain uses TRBV12-3 or TRBV12-4 with TRBJ2-7; 7 bases align to TRBD2. J lost 0 bases, V lost 6 bases, and 11 bases had no gene match. This CDR3 spans 16 amino acids. DNA for the CDR3: TGTGCCAGCAGCGGGGCGGACGGGAGGTACTCCTACGAGCAGTACTTC. This sequence encodes CASSGADGRYSYEQYF.

This clonotype was counted ten times or more. The chain has TRBV12-3 or TRBV12-4 and TRBJ2-1, with D possibly matching TRBD2 (5 bases). There are 13 residues in the CDR3. Trimming pared 3 bases from V and 6 bases from J, leaving 9 bases between. The CDR3 spells CASSFPGINEQFF. The CDR3 bases are TGTGCCAGCAGTTTCCCGGGAATCAATGAGCAGTTCTTC.